Sequencing of this T cell receptor (beta chain) was carried out in a study of T cell repertoires in cytomegalovirus infection. Across the whole study: Both a matching HLA type and CMV infection were indicated by public TCR beta signatures. Study outcomes and limitations: The response measured ex vivo was dominated by TCR beta clonotypes (HLA-C-restricted and CMV-specific).

MiXCR, applied by TCRdb to the reads, yields one record per CDR3 protein. The sample includes fewer than 850,000 distinct CDR3 sequences, around 29% of them seen just once. Worth noting for this clonotype: Its antigen is still unknown.

This sequence was found in a human donor in good health (CMV status not recorded). Some clones in this sample may be carry-over from other donors' samples. The specimen was cultured CD8+ T cells from PBMCs, collected from culture after CMV antigen stimulation.

The CDR3 loop is CASSGGTGGVNQPQHF. The CDR3 coding sequence is TGTGCCAGCTCGGGGGGGACAGGGGGAGTCAATCAGCCCCAGCATTTT. The genes are TRBV18 and TRBJ1-5; 11 nucleotides line up with TRBD1. The trim removed 6 bases at V and 3 bases at J, leaving 7 bases unmatched. CDR1 is KGHSH, CDR2 LQKENI, per germline. CDR3 size: 16 residues.